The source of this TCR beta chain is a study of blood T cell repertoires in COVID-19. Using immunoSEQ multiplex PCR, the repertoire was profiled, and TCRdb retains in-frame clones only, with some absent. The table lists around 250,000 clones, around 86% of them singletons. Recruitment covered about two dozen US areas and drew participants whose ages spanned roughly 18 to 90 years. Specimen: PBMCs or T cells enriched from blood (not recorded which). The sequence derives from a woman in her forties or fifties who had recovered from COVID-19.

The CDR3 nucleotides are TGTGCCAGCAGCGGGATGGGGGCCACAGATACGCAGTATTTT. As protein: CASSGMGATDTQYF. The V call is TRBV6-4, the J call TRBJ2-3; TRBD1 might be the D (6 bases). CDR1 MRHNA and CDR2 SNTAGT come from the germline V gene. The CDR3 has 14 residues. Trimming took off 6 bases at V and 2 bases at J, with 12 bases between the two ends.